These T cell receptor beta chains were read from a single sample in a study of blood T cells in healthy people across ages. MiXCR, run by TCRdb on the 5' RACE reads, gives a single entry per CDR3 protein. Of approximately 400,000 distinct CDR3 sequences in the sample, 45% to 60% were seen once. Sequencing was carried out using blood. The receptors shown here come from a man aged 55 to 70 in good health. The CDR3 runs from the conserved cysteine through the conserved F or W. Fields, in order: clone size, D gene, J gene, V gene, CDR3 length, CDR3 DNA, CDR3 protein. A D gene is named only where the DNA matches it firmly. Clone size is shown for a subset of rows, as once, few, many or a class of expanded clone.

>once|.|TRBJ2-3|TRBV29-1|12
TGCAGCGAAAGACAGGGCACAGATACGCAGTATTTT
CSERQGTDTQYF
>few|TRBD1|TRBJ2-3|TRBV20-1|15
TGCAGTGCTAAAGACCAGGGGGTTTACACAGATACGCAGTATTTT
CSAKDQGVYTDTQYF
>few|TRBD1|TRBJ1-1|TRBV5-6|16
TGTGCCAGCAGCTCACCGTACAGGGGGCGGTACACTGAAGCTTTCTTT
CASSSPYRGRYTEAFF
>many|TRBD1|TRBJ2-7|TRBV20-1|13
TGCAGTGCTCCTCGACAGGGACCCTACGAGCAGTACTTC
CSAPRQGPYEQYF
>many|.|TRBJ2-3|TRBV3-1|13
TGTGCCAGCAGCCACCCGGGCACAGATACGCAGTATTTT
CASSHPGTDTQYF
>.|TRBD1|TRBJ1-2|TRBV20-1|13
TGCAGTGCTTGGGACAGGAATAACTATGGCTACACCTTC
CSAWDRNNYGYTF
>many|.|TRBJ2-1|TRBV3-1|16
TGTGCCAGCAGCCAAGATTCCCAGCGAAGAACCAATGAGCAGTTCTTC
CASSQDSQRRTNEQFF
>few|TRBD2|TRBJ2-5|TRBV10-3|16
TGTGCCATCAGTGAGTCCCTAGCGGGAGGAGGCAATGAGCAGTACTTC
CAISESLAGGGNEQYF
>.|.|TRBJ2-5|TRBV15|14
TGTGCCACCAGCAGTCTGGGGGTGACGGAGACCCAGTACTTC
CATSSLGVTETQYF
>.|.|TRBJ2-7|TRBV11-2|14
TGTGCCAGCAGCTTCGGGCCAACCACCTACGAGCAGTACTTC
CASSFGPTTYEQYF
>many|TRBD1|TRBJ1-6|TRBV6-2/TRBV6-3|15
TGTGCCAGCAGATCCGGGACAGGGTGGAATTCACCCCTCCACTTT
CASRSGTGWNSPLHF
>few|.|TRBJ2-3|TRBV5-1|15
TGCGCCAGCAGCTTGCCTTCGGACTCCCGGGATACGCAGTATTTT
CASSLPSDSRDTQYF
>.|.|TRBJ2-7|TRBV12-3/TRBV12-4|16
TGTGCCAGCAGTCCATTTCCCTGGGACCGAGGCTACGAGCAGTACTTC
CASSPFPWDRGYEQYF
>few|TRBD2|TRBJ2-3|TRBV6-5|17
TGTGCCAGCAGTTACTCGGGACTAGCGGGATGGACAGATACGCAGTATTTT
CASSYSGLAGWTDTQYF
>few|TRBD1|TRBJ2-7|TRBV7-9|15
TGTGCCAGCAGCTTATCCGCCTTACAGGGGCACGAGCAGTACTTC
CASSLSALQGHEQYF
>once|.|TRBJ1-1|TRBV25-1|12
TGCGCCAGCCGAGCGGGGGCCACTGAAGCTTTCTTT
CASRAGATEAFF
>few|.|TRBJ2-1|TRBV3-1|15
TGTGCCAGCAGCCAAGACGGCGGTTTCGCCAATGAGCAGTTCTTC
CASSQDGGFANEQFF
>medium-sized|.|TRBJ2-3|TRBV7-2|15
TGTGCCAGCAGCTTTGGGGGAGTTCGCACAGATACGCAGTATTTT
CASSFGGVRTDTQYF
>.|.|TRBJ2-1|TRBV3-1|15
TGTGCCAGCAGCCCCCGACAGGCCTACCAAGAGACCCAGTTCTTC
CASSPRQAYQETQFF
>.|.|TRBJ2-1|TRBV19|12
TGTGCCAGTAGTATCAGCGGCTGGGAGCAGTTCTTC
CASSISGWEQFF
>.|.|TRBJ1-4|TRBV4-3|14
TGCGCCAGCAGCCAAGGAAGCAACGACGAAAAACTGTTTTTT
CASSQGSNDEKLFF
>.|.|TRBJ2-5|TRBV4-3|13
TGCGCCAGCAGCCAAGATTGGGAAGAGACCCAGTACTTC
CASSQDWEETQYF
>.|TRBD1|TRBJ2-7|TRBV28|15
TGTGCCAGCAGTTTATTTTCAGGGGGTAGGTACGAGCAGTACTTC
CASSLFSGGRYEQYF
>few|TRBD2|TRBJ2-5|TRBV4-3|15
TGCGCCAGCAGCCTTATAGCGGGAGAGAGGGAGACCCAGTACTTC
CASSLIAGERETQYF
>.|TRBD1|TRBJ2-3|TRBV5-5|16
TGTGCCAGCAGGACAGGGGGCACAATTCGCACAGATACGCAGTATTTT
CASRTGGTIRTDTQYF
>.|TRBD2|TRBJ2-5|TRBV19|16
TGTGCCAGTAGTACTTGGGGACTAGCGGAGCAAGAGACCCAGTACTTC
CASSTWGLAEQETQYF
>few|.|TRBJ2-1|TRBV9|13
TGTGCCAGCAGCTGGGGCGAGAGACGTGAGCAGTTCTTC
CASSWGERREQFF
>.|.|TRBJ2-4|TRBV7-2|14
TGTGCCAGCCGACCCCAGCACGGTGGGAGCATTCAGTACTTC
CASRPQHGGSIQYF
>once|.|TRBJ2-5|TRBV5-4|14
TGTGCCAGCAGCTTGGGAGGGGAGGTGGAGACCCAGTACTTC
CASSLGGEVETQYF
>once|.|TRBJ2-1|TRBV5-1|16
TGCGCCAGCAGCTCGAAAGGGGGGGCCTCCTACAATGAGCAGTTCTTC
CASSSKGGASYNEQFF
>.|TRBD1|TRBJ1-4|TRBV29-1|14
TGCAGCGTCGCCCCCGACAGGGGGGTTGAAAAACTGTTTTTT
CSVAPDRGVEKLFF
>few|TRBD1|TRBJ1-4|TRBV10-3|13
TGTGCCATCAGTCAGGGGGTGGATGAAAAACTGTTTTTT
CAISQGVDEKLFF
>.|TRBD2|TRBJ2-5|TRBV12-3/TRBV12-4|13
TGTGCCAGCAGGCTAGCGGGACAAGAGACCCAGTACTTC
CASRLAGQETQYF
>.|TRBD2|TRBJ2-3|TRBV15|16
TGTGCCACCAGCAGAGCTGCTAGCGGAGGCGCAGATACGCAGTATTTT
CATSRAASGGADTQYF
>.|TRBD2|TRBJ2-5|TRBV7-9|15
TGTGCCAGCAGCTTAGTTGCGGGGGAGGGAGAGACCCAGTACTTC
CASSLVAGEGETQYF
>few|.|TRBJ2-3|TRBV10-3|15
TGTGCCATCAGTGACGGCGGCCTGAGCACAGATACGCAGTATTTT
CAISDGGLSTDTQYF
>.|TRBD2|TRBJ2-5|TRBV20-1|15
TGCAGTGCTAGCATTAGCGGGAGGGTCGGGGAGACCCAGTACTTC
CSASISGRVGETQYF
>.|TRBD1|TRBJ2-3|TRBV4-2|16
TGTGCCAGCAGCCAAGAAGGGGACAGGGGTACAGATACGCAGTATTTT
CASSQEGDRGTDTQYF
>.|.|TRBJ2-7|TRBV5-5|18
TGTGCCAGCAGCTTGAGGCTAGCGACCGCGAGCTCCTACAATGAGCAGTACTTC
CASSLRLATASSYNEQYF
>.|.|TRBJ2-5|TRBV20-1|15
TGCAGTGCTAGAGATTACGTGAGGCAGGGAGAGACCCAGTACTTC
CSARDYVRQGETQYF
>.|TRBD2|TRBJ2-1|TRBV27|20
TGTGCCAGCACCGTTATGGCCCGGGGCGGGGGGGCGAAGTCCTACAATGAGCAGTTCTTC
CASTVMARGGGAKSYNEQFF
>.|.|TRBJ2-4|TRBV29-1|11
TGCAGTGGTGAAATCGGTGACATTCAGTACTTC
CSGEIGDIQYF
>once|TRBD1|TRBJ1-1|TRBV2|14
TGTGCCAGCAGTGTAGGACAGGGGAGGATGGTCGCTTTCTTT
CASSVGQGRMVAFF
>.|TRBD1|TRBJ2-1|TRBV11-2|15
TGTGCCAGCACCCTAGGGGGCAGGACTCGCAATGAGCAGTTCTTC
CASTLGGRTRNEQFF
>.|TRBD2|TRBJ2-5|TRBV7-2|14
TGTGCCAGCAGCCCGGCGGGAGGCCGGAATGAGCAGTACTTC
CASSPAGGRNEQYF
>few|.|TRBJ2-1|TRBV20-1|16
TGCAGTGCCAGAGGCCGAGTAGCGAGCTCCTACAATGAGCAGTTCTTC
CSARGRVASSYNEQFF
>.|.|TRBJ2-7|TRBV5-1|15
TGCGCCAGCAGCTCGAAAGTGATGGGTCGGGCCGAGCAGTACTTC
CASSSKVMGRAEQYF
>.|TRBD2|TRBJ2-7|TRBV3-1|19
TGTGCCAGCAGCCGGGGACTAGCGGGGGGGATCTCCCTCTCCTACGAGCAGTACTTC
CASSRGLAGGISLSYEQYF